Included here is one TCR beta chain sequence, with context. Its antigen is undetermined. Only in-frame clones appear in the TCRdb table, and some are missing; sequencing was by immunoSEQ multiplex PCR. This sample has roughly 80,000 clones, with around 94% found just once. The source of the sample is a study of cytomegalovirus exposure and HLA in healthy donors. Study outcomes and limitations: Associated with cytomegalovirus, according to the listing, were approximately 160 TCR beta chains. The classifier reportedly diagnosed cytomegalovirus status with high specificity and sensitivity.

The length of the CDR3 is 12 residues. V gave up 7 bases and J gave up 3 bases; unmatched junction bases: 4. CDR1 and CDR2 (germline): SQVTM, ANQGSEA. The sequenced sample consisted of PBMCs. The rearrangement links TRBV29-1 to TRBJ2-3, with TRBD2 identical over 7 bases. This TCR was sampled from a woman younger than 30 in good health and CMV-seronegative. CDR3 nucleotides: TGCAGCGGGGCGGGAGTGACAGATACGCAGTATTTT. It encodes CSGAGVTDTQYF.